This TCR beta chain was captured by sequencing in a study of blood T cell repertoires in COVID-19. At the level of the study: COVID-19 samples collected from the United States, Italy and Spain covered acute and convalescent phases.

This clone was seen once. The repertoire was sequenced with immunoSEQ multiplex PCR; TCRdb's copy has only in-frame clones and lacks some. Altogether about 150,000 clones are present, 82% being singletons, with the ten largest covering about 15%. This CDR3 has 16 residues. Germline CDR1 and CDR2: SGHDN and FVKESK. Unmatched junction bases numbered 8, after V lost 3 bases and J lost 3 bases. This clonotype was obtained from a human donor with acute or convalescent COVID-19. The donor label of this sample is uncertain. The V call is TRBV14, the J call TRBJ2-3, with 8 bases lining up with TRBD1. Sequencing was done on a sample of peripheral blood. CDR3 region: CASSHGDRWGTDTQYF. DNA of the CDR3: TGTGCCAGCAGCCACGGGGACAGGTGGGGAACAGATACGCAGTATTTT.